This T cell receptor (beta chain) was captured in a study of blood T cell repertoires in COVID-19. This table comes from immunoSEQ multiplex PCR, and its TCRdb copy is limited to in-frame clones, with some not included. Of around 70,000 clones listed, just over 85% are singletons. The CDR3 is made up of 16 amino acids. V shed 2 bases and J shed 1 base, with 13 bases lying between them. CDR1 is SGHNT and CDR2 is YYREEE in the germline V gene (reference sequence). This chain joins TRBV5-4 and TRBJ1-5; D gene unclear. This sequence was found in a middle-aged man with acute or convalescent COVID-19. The sample was peripheral blood. The CDR3 loop reads CASSFMGAASNQPQHF. The CDR3 nucleotides are TGTGCCAGCAGCTTTATGGGAGCCGCGAGCAATCAGCCCCAGCATTTT.